A selection of T cell receptor beta chains follows, all from one sample in a study of response to subunit inactivated influenza vaccine. TCRdb reprocessed the RT-PCR reads via MiXCR and lists one record per CDR3 protein. The data show more than 450,000 distinct CDR3 sequences, about 11% seen once. The sample in question was PBMCs from blood, obtained on the day of vaccination. Receptors originate from a man in his fifties or sixties who received an inactivated influenza vaccine. CDR3s include the opening cysteine and the closing phenylalanine or tryptophan. Each record gives: D gene, V gene, clone size, J gene, CDR3 protein, CDR3 DNA. D genes are given only for firm matches. Size is stated for part of the rows, as once, few or many counts, or as a class when the clone is expanded.

TRBD2	TRBV6-1	-	TRBJ2-3	CASSEVIFPSGRVRNTQYF	TGTGCCAGCAGTGAAGTTATCTTTCCTAGCGGGAGGGTCAGGAATACGCAGTATTTT
TRBD2	TRBV4-2	-	TRBJ2-3	CASSPGTSGLF	TGTGCCAGCAGCCCCGGGACTAGCGGGCTTTTT
TRBD2	TRBV5-6	-	TRBJ2-1	CASGPGLARNEQFF	TGTGCCAGCGGCCCGGGACTAGCGCGTAATGAGCAGTTCTTC
-	TRBV27	-	TRBJ1-1	CASSSSGPRGTEAFF	TGTGCCAGCAGTTCTTCCGGGCCGCGGGGGACTGAAGCTTTCTTT
-	TRBV4-3	few	TRBJ1-6	CASSQGGENSPLHF	TGCGCCAGCAGCCAAGGTGGCGAGAATTCGCCCCTCCACTTT
TRBD1	TRBV12-3/TRBV12-4	-	TRBJ2-5	CASSSRTGGGETQYF	TGTGCCAGCAGTTCAAGAACAGGGGGCGGAGAGACCCAGTACTTC
TRBD1	TRBV4-3	-	TRBJ1-1	CASSHRIGQEDTEAFF	TGCGCCAGCAGCCATCGCATAGGACAGGAGGACACTGAAGCTTTCTTT
-	TRBV12-3/TRBV12-4	few	TRBJ2-7	CASMPSDSSYEQYF	TGTGCCAGTATGCCCTCCGATAGCTCCTACGAGCAGTACTTC
TRBD1	TRBV6-5	-	TRBJ2-7	CASSYSLGQGHEQYF	TGTGCCAGCAGTTACTCTTTAGGACAGGGCCACGAGCAGTACTTC
-	TRBV9	few	TRBJ2-7	CASSVENREDEQYF	TGTGCCAGCAGCGTAGAGAACAGGGAGGACGAGCAGTACTTC
-	TRBV7-2	-	TRBJ2-7	CASSLEVGPVTYEQYF	TGTGCCAGCAGCTTAGAAGTGGGACCGGTAACTTACGAGCAGTACTTC
-	TRBV18	-	TRBJ1-2	CASSPATGWANGYTF	TGTGCCAGCTCACCGGCGACAGGATGGGCCAATGGCTACACCTTC
TRBD1	TRBV7-9	-	TRBJ1-4	CASSLGDRGDEKLFF	TGTGCCAGCAGCTTAGGGGACAGGGGAGATGAAAAACTGTTTTTT
-	TRBV10-3	few	TRBJ2-7	CAISVRLAGYEQYF	TGTGCCATCAGTGTCCGTCTAGCCGGCTACGAGCAGTACTTC
TRBD1	TRBV25-1	-	TRBJ1-6	CASSDPLAGGNSPLHF	TGTGCCAGCAGTGACCCCTTGGCAGGGGGTAATTCACCCCTCCACTTT
TRBD1	TRBV3-1	few	TRBJ2-5	CASSLHSGTGGAKTQYF	TGTGCCAGCAGCCTCCACTCCGGGACAGGGGGCGCAAAGACCCAGTACTTC
TRBD1	TRBV20-1	-	TRBJ2-7	CSARELPDRDHEQYF	TGCAGTGCTAGAGAATTACCGGACAGGGACCACGAGCAGTACTTC
-	TRBV27	-	TRBJ2-7	CASTQRGGVHEQYF	TGTGCCAGCACCCAAAGGGGTGGCGTCCACGAGCAGTACTTC
-	TRBV18	few	TRBJ2-5	CASSRDYQETQYF	TGTGCCAGCTCACGGGACTACCAAGAGACCCAGTACTTC
TRBD2	TRBV3-1	few	TRBJ2-1	CASSQETSRVNEQFF	TGTGCCAGCAGCCAAGAGACTAGCAGAGTCAATGAGCAGTTCTTC
-	TRBV5-1	few	TRBJ2-7	CASSFARASYEQYF	TGCGCCAGCAGCTTTGCCAGGGCCTCCTACGAGCAGTACTTC
-	TRBV20-1	-	TRBJ2-7	CSAPRPRTYEQYF	TGCAGTGCCCCCCGACCTCGGACCTACGAGCAGTACTTC
TRBD2	TRBV7-9	many	TRBJ2-7	CASSPAPGLAGDEQYF	TGTGCCAGCAGCCCAGCACCGGGACTAGCGGGAGACGAGCAGTACTTC
TRBD1	TRBV27	-	TRBJ2-7	CASSLGPGQGPYEQYF	TGTGCCAGCAGTTTGGGACCGGGACAGGGGCCCTACGAGCAGTACTTC
-	TRBV7-2	few	TRBJ2-3	CASSLIGTQYF	TGTGCCAGCAGCTTAATAGGGACGCAGTATTTT
-	TRBV5-1	few	TRBJ2-3	CASSWDRTGTDTQYF	TGCGCCAGCAGCTGGGACCGGACAGGCACAGATACGCAGTATTTT
TRBD1	TRBV7-6	-	TRBJ2-1	CASSVIGGRDRRIEQFF	TGTGCCAGCAGCGTCATAGGTGGCCGGGACAGGAGAATTGAGCAGTTCTTC
-	TRBV20-1	-	TRBJ1-6	CSAPDSSYNSPLHF	TGCAGTGCCCCCGACAGCTCCTATAATTCACCCCTCCACTTT
TRBD2	TRBV6-2/TRBV6-3	few	TRBJ2-1	CASSSKGSGGYNEQFF	TGTGCCAGCAGTTCAAAGGGGAGCGGGGGTTACAATGAGCAGTTCTTC
-	TRBV5-6	-	TRBJ2-1	CASSLEGYLNNEQFF	TGTGCCAGCAGCTTGGAGGGTTACCTTAACAATGAGCAGTTCTTC